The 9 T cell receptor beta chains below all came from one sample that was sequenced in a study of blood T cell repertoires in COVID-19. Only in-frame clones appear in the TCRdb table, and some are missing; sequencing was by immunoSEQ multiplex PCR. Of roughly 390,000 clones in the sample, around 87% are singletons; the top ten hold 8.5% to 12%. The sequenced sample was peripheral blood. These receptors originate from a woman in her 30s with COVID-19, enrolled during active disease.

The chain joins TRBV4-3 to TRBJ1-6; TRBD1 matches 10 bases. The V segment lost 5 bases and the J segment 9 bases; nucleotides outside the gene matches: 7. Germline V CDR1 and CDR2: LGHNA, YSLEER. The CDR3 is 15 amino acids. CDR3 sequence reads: CASSSDRGLASPLHF. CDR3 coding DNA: TGCGCCAGCAGCTCTGACAGGGGGCTTGCTTCACCCCTCCACTTT.

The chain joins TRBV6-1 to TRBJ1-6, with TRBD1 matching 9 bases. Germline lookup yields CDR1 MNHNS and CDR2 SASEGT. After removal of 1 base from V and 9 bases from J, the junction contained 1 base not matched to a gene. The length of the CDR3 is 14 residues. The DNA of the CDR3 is TGTGCCAGCAGTGAAGGGACAGGGGTTTCACCCCTCCACTTT. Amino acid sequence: CASSEGTGVSPLHF.

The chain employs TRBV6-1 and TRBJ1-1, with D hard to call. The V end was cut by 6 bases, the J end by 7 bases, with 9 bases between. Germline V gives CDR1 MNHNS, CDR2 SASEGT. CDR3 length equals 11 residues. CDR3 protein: CASSRRIEAFF. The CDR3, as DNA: TGTGCCAGCAGCCGGCGGATTGAAGCTTTCTTT.

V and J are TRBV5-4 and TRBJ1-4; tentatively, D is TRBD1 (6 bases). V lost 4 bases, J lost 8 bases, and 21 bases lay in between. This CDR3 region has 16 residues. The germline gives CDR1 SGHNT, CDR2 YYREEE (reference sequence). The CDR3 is CASSAGGATGTEKLFF. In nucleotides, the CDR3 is TGTGCCAGCAGCGCCGGGGGGGCCACAGGGACCGAAAAACTGTTTTTT.

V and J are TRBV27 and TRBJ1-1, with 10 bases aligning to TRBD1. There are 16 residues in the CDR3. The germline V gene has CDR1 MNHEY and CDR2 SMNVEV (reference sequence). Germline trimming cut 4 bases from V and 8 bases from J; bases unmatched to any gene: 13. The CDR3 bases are TGTGCCAGCAGTTCGGGACAGGGGTCGATCAAATTAGAAGCTTTCTTT. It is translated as CASSSGQGSIKLEAFF.

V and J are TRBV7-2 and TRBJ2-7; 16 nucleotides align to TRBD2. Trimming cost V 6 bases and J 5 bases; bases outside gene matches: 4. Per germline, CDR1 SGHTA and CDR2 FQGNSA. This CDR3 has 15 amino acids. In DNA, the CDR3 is TGTGCCAGCAGGCTAGGGACTAGCGGGAGGGACGAGCAGTACTTC. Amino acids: CASRLGTSGRDEQYF.

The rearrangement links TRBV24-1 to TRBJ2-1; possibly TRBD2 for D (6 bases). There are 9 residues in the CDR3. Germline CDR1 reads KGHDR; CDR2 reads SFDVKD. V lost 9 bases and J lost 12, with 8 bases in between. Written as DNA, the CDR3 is TGTGCCACCCCCGGGGGGCAGTTCTTC. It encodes CATPGGQFF.

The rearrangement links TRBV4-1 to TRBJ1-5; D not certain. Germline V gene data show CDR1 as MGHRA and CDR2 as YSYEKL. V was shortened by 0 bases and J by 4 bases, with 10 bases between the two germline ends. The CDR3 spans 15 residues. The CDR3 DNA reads TGCGCCAGCAGCCAAGAAGGAGGGATAAATCAGCCCCAGCATTTT. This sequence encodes CASSQEGGINQPQHF.

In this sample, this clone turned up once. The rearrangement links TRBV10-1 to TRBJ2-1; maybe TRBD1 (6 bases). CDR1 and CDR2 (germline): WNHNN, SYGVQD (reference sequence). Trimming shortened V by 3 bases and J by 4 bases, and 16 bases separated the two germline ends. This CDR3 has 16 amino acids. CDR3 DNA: TGCGCCAGCAGTGACTCAGGCAGGGGCCGATACAATGAGCAGTTCTTC. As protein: CASSDSGRGRYNEQFF.